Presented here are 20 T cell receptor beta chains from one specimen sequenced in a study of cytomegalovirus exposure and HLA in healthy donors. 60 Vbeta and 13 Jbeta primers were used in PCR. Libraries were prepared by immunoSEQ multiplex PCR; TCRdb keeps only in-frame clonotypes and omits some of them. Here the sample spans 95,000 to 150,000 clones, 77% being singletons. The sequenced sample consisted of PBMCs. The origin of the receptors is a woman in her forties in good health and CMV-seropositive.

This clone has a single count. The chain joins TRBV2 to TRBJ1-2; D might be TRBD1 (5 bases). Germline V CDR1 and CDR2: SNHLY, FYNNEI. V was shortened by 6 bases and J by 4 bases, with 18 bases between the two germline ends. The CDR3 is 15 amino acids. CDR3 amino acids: CASRVDISVGYGYTF. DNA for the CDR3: TGTGCCAGCAGGGTGGACATTTCTGTAGGCTATGGCTACACCTTC.

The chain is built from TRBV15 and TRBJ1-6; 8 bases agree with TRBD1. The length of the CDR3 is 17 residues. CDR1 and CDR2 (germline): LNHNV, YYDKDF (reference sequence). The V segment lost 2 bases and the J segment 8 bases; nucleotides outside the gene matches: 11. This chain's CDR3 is CATSRYPTGQGYSPLHF. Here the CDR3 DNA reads TGTGCCACCAGCAGATACCCGACAGGACAGGGCTATTCACCCCTCCACTTT.

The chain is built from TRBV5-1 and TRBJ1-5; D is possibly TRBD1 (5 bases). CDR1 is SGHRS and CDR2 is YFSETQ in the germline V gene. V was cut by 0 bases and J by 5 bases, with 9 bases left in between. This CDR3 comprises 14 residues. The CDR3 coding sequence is TGCGCCAGCAGCTTGGACGCAGGGTATCAGCCCCAGCATTTT. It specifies CASSLDAGYQPQHF.

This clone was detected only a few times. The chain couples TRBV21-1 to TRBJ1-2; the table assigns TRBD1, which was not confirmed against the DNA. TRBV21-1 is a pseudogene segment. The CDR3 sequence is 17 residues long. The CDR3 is CASSKATPRGKKHGYTF. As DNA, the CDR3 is TGTGCCAGCAGCAAAGCTACCCCCAGGGGAAAGAAGCATGGCTACACCTTC.

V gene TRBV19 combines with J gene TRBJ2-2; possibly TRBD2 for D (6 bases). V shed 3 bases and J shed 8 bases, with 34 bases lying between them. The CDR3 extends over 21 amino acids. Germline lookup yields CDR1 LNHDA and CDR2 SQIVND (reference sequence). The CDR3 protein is CASSMLSPGDLMGGLMGELFF. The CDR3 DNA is TGTGCCAGTAGTATGTTATCCCCGGGAGATTTAATGGGCGGATTGATGGGGGAGCTGTTTTTT. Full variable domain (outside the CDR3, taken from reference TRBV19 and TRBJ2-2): DGGITQSPKYLFRKEGQNVTLSCEQNLNHDAMYWYRQDPGQGLRLIYYSQIVNDFQKGDIAEGYSVSREKKESFPLTVTSAQKNPTAFYLCASSMLSPGDLMGGLMGELFFGEGSRLTVL.

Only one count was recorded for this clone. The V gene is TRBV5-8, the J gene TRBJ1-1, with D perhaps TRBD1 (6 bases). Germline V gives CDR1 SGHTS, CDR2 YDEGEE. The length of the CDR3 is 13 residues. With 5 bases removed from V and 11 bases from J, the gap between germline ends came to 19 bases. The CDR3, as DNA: TGTGCCAGCAGATACCCAGGGGACCCTTCGGCTTTCTTT. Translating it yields CASRYPGDPSAFF.

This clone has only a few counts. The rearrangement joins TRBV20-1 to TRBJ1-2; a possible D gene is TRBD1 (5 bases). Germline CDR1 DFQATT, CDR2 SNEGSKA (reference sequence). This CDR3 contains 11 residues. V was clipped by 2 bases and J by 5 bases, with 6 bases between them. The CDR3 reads CSARTGYGYTF. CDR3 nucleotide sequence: TGCAGTGCTAGAACAGGTTATGGCTACACCTTC.

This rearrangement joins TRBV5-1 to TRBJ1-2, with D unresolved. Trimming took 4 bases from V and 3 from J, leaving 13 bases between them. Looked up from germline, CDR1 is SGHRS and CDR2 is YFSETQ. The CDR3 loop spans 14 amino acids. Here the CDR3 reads CASSADPGDYGYTF. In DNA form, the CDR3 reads TGCGCCAGCAGCGCGGACCCCGGGGACTATGGCTACACCTTC.

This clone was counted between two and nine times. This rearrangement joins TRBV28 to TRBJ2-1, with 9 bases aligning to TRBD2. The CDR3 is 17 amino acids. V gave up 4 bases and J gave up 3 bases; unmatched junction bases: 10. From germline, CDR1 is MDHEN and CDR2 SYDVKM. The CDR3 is CASSSYGSGGIYNEQFF. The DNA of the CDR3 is TGTGCCAGCAGTTCCTACGGTAGCGGGGGTATCTACAATGAGCAGTTCTTC.

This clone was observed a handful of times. The CDR3 DNA follows: TGTGCCAGTGGGACAGCCCATCAGCCCCAGCATTTT. Translating it yields CASGTAHQPQHF. The chain couples TRBV19 to TRBJ1-5; TRBD1 matches 7 bases. CDR1 is LNHDA and CDR2 is SQIVND in the germline V gene (reference sequence). CDR3 size: 12 residues. Trimming removed 8 bases from V and 5 bases from J; junction bases left unmatched: 3. Based on the CDR3 plus reference TRBV19 and TRBJ1-5, the full variable domain is DGGITQSPKYLFRKEGQNVTLSCEQNLNHDAMYWYRQDPGQGLRLIYYSQIVNDFQKGDIAEGYSVSREKKESFPLTVTSAQKNPTAFYLCASGTAHQPQHFGDGTRLSIL.

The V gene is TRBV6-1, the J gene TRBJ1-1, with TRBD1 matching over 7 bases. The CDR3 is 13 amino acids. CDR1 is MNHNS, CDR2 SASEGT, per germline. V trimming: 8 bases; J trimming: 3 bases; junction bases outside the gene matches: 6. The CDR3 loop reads CASGRGQYTEAFF. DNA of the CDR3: TGTGCCAGCGGTCGGGGACAGTACACTGAAGCTTTCTTT.

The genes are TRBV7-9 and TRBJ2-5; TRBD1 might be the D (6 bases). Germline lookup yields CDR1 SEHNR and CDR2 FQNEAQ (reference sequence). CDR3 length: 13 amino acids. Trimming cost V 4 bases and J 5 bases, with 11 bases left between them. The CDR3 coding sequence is TGTGCCAGCAGCTACAGGGACGACGAGACCCAGTACTTC. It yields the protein CASSYRDDETQYF.

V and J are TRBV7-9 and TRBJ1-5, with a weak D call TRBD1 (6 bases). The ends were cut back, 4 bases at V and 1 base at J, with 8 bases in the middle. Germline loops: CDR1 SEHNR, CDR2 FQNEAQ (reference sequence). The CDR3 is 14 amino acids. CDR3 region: CASSSTGSNQPQHF. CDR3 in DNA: TGTGCCAGCAGCTCAACAGGGAGCAATCAGCCCCAGCATTTT.

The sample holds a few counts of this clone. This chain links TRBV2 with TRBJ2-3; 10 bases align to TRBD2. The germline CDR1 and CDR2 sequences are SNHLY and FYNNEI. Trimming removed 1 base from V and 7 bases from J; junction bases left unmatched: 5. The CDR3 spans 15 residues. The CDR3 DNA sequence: TGTGCCAGCAGTGAAGGACTAGCGGGCCCCAATACGCAGTATTTT. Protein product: CASSEGLAGPNTQYF.

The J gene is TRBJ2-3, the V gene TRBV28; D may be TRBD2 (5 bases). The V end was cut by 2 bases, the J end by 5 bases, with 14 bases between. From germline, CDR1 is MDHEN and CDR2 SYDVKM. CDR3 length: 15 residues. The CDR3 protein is CASSLSIAGRDTQYF. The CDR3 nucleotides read TGTGCCAGCAGTTTAAGCATCGCTGGGAGAGATACGCAGTATTTT.

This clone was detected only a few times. The CDR3 coding sequence is TGTGCCAGCAGCGTTGAGGGAGTACTCTACAATGAGCAGTTCTTC. Translation gives CASSVEGVLYNEQFF. The J gene is TRBJ2-1, the V gene TRBV9; D might be TRBD2 (5 bases). The CDR3 is 15 residues long. Germline V lookup: CDR1 SGDLS, CDR2 YYNGEE. V gave up 2 bases and J gave up 3 bases, with 12 bases separating them.

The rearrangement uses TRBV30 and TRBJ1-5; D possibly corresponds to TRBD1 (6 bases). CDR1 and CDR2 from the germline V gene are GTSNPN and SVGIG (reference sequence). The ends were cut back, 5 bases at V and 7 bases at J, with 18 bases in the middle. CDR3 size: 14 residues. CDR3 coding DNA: TGTGCCTGGGGAAGGGGGGAGGGCGGGCAGCCCCAGCATTTT. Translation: CAWGRGEGGQPQHF.

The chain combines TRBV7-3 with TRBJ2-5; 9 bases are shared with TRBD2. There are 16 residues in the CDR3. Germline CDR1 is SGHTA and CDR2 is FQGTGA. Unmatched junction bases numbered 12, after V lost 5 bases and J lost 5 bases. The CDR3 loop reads CASSPERLAGVETQYF. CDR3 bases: TGTGCCAGCAGCCCCGAGAGGTTAGCGGGAGTGGAGACCCAGTACTTC.

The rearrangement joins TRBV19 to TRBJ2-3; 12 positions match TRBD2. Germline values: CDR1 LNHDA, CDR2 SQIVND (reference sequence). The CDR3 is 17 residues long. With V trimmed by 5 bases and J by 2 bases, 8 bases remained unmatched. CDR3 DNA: TGTGCCAGTAGTTTAAGGACTAGCGGGATGAACACAGATACGCAGTATTTT. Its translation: CASSLRTSGMNTDTQYF.

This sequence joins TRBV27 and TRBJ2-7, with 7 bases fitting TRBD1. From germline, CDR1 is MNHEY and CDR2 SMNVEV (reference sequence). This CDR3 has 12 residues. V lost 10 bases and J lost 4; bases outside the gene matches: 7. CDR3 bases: TGTGCCACAGGGGACAGCAGTTACGAGCAGTACTTC. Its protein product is CATGDSSYEQYF.